These T cell receptor beta chains were read from a single sample in a study of T cell repertoires in cytomegalovirus infection. One entry per CDR3 protein, called by TCRdb with MiXCR from the reads. The repertoire holds 150,000 to 160,000 distinct CDR3 sequences, around 24% seen once, with about 10% in the top ten. The sample taken for sequencing was PBMCs. The origin of the receptors is a human donor in good health (CMV status not recorded). Some clones in this sample may be carry-over from other donors' samples. The CDR3 runs from the conserved cysteine through the conserved F or W. Each record gives: D gene, J gene, clone size, V gene, CDR3 DNA, CDR3 protein. The D gene is left open where the match is weak. The size entry is marked missing in some rows and otherwise reads once, few, many or a size class.

TRBD1,TRBJ1-1,NA,TRBV19,TGTGCCAGTAGTATACCGGGACAGGGTTATGAAGCTTTCTTT,CASSIPGQGYEAFF
NA,TRBJ2-7,NA,TRBV19,TGTGCCAGTAGTATACGACGGGACCGCTCCTACGAGCAGTACTTC,CASSIRRDRSYEQYF
NA,TRBJ1-2,many,TRBV7-8,TGTGCCAGCAGCTTAGCCGGGGGAGGTGGCTACACCTTC,CASSLAGGGGYTF
TRBD2,TRBJ2-2,NA,TRBV29-1,TGCAGCGTTAATAGCGGGGTCACCGGGGAGCTGTTTTTT,CSVNSGVTGELFF
TRBD2,TRBJ2-4,few,TRBV29-1,TGCAGCGTAGGGACTATGGGAGCCAAAAACATTCAGTACTTC,CSVGTMGAKNIQYF
TRBD2,TRBJ2-3,few,TRBV4-1,TGCGCCAGCAGCCAAGATGAAAGCGGGGGTTATACGCAGTATTTT,CASSQDESGGYTQYF
NA,TRBJ1-6,NA,TRBV30,TGTGCCTGGAATGGGGGACAAGGCTCACCCCTCCACTTT,CAWNGGQGSPLHF
NA,TRBJ2-6,NA,TRBV20-1,TGCAGTGCTAGAGATCCACAGGCGGGTGGGGCCAACGTCCTGACTTTC,CSARDPQAGGANVLTF
NA,TRBJ1-2,many,TRBV7-9,TGTGCCAGCAGCTTTGAGGATGGCTACACCTTC,CASSFEDGYTF
NA,TRBJ1-1,NA,TRBV12-3/TRBV12-4,TGTGCCAGCAGTTTACTCGGGGCAGCTTTCTTT,CASSLLGAAFF
NA,TRBJ1-2,NA,TRBV14,TGTGCCAGCAGCCGAGGAGGGTCACAGGTTGGATATGGCTACACCTTC,CASSRGGSQVGYGYTF
NA,TRBJ1-1,once,TRBV27,TGTGCCAGCCAAAAAACCTTGAACACTGAAGCTTTCTTT,CASQKTLNTEAFF
TRBD1,TRBJ1-2,NA,TRBV12-3/TRBV12-4,TGTGCCAGCAGCCTTTCAACAGGGGACGGCTTCTATGGCTACACCTTC,CASSLSTGDGFYGYTF